This entry concerns a single T cell receptor (beta chain). The data were taken from a study of blood T cell repertoires in COVID-19. Trimming pared 0 bases from V and 7 bases from J, leaving 10 bases between. CDR3 length: 14 residues. Germline values: CDR1 SGHVS, CDR2 FQNEAQ. Assay: immunoSEQ multiplex PCR; the TCRdb copy retains only in-frame clones and omits some. The sample lists 250,000 or so clones, approximately 86% occurring once. V usage is TRBV7-8 and J usage is TRBJ1-5; D possibly corresponds to TRBD1 (5 bases). Sequencing was carried out using peripheral blood. This receptor was identified in a man between 40 and 49 years old with active or convalescent COVID-19. CDR3 in amino acids: CASSLARGRQPQHF. In DNA form, the CDR3 reads TGTGCCAGCAGCTTAGCCCGGGGGAGGCAGCCCCAGCATTTT.